The next 32 T cell receptor beta chains were all read from a single sample in a study of blood T cell repertoires in COVID-19. Profiling relied on immunoSEQ multiplex PCR, and the TCRdb table lists in-frame clones only, not all of them. The sample yields some 14,000 clones, 80% to 95% seen once. Source material: peripheral blood. The receptors originated from a human donor in a cohort sampled during active COVID-19.

The chain combines TRBV14 with TRBJ2-1; D is perhaps TRBD1 (6 bases). From germline, CDR1 is SGHDN and CDR2 FVKESK. This CDR3 is 14 amino acids long. V was clipped by 1 base and J by 3 bases, with 7 bases between them. The CDR3 bases are TGTGCCAGCAGCCAAGGGACAGTCTACAATGAGCAGTTCTTC. Its translation: CASSQGTVYNEQFF.

This rearrangement joins TRBV19 to TRBJ1-5; the D gene is possibly TRBD1 (6 bases). The CDR3 spans 15 residues. The V gene lost 7 bases and the J gene lost 4 bases, with 17 bases spanning the gap. The germline V gene has CDR1 LNHDA and CDR2 SQIVND (reference sequence). CDR3 amino acids: CASNNEEGVNQPQHF. As DNA, the CDR3 is TGTGCCAGTAACAACGAAGAGGGGGTTAATCAGCCCCAGCATTTT.

This clone showed up just a few times. J is TRBJ2-6 and V is TRBV11-3; 8 bases agree with TRBD1. J was trimmed by 2 bases and V by 4 bases; bases with no gene match: 4. The V gene's germline CDR1 is SGHNT and CDR2 YENEEA. CDR3 size: 16 residues. CDR3 bases: TGTGCCAGCAGCTCCTTACAGGGGGCTGGGGCCAACGTCCTGACTTTC. It yields the protein CASSSLQGAGANVLTF.

This clone has only one observation. The chain carries TRBV19 and TRBJ1-2; D unclear. Germline values: CDR1 LNHDA, CDR2 SQIVND (reference sequence). Trimming pared 3 bases from V and 8 bases from J, leaving 19 bases between. The CDR3 is 15 residues long. The CDR3 DNA reads as TGTGCCAGTAGTATTTTTGGGCAGGCAAATCGGGGCTACACCTTC. Residues: CASSIFGQANRGYTF. Based on the CDR3 plus reference TRBV19 and TRBJ1-2, the full variable domain is DGGITQSPKYLFRKEGQNVTLSCEQNLNHDAMYWYRQDPGQGLRLIYYSQIVNDFQKGDIAEGYSVSREKKESFPLTVTSAQKNPTAFYLCASSIFGQANRGYTFGSGTRLTVV.

The chain combines TRBV5-1 with TRBJ2-7; D not certain. This CDR3 is 14 amino acids long. V lost 2 bases and J lost 3, with 12 bases in between. In germline, CDR1 is SGHRS, CDR2 YFSETQ. The CDR3 DNA reads TGCGCCAGCAGCTTAAGCAGGAATTTCTACGAGCAGTACTTC. As protein: CASSLSRNFYEQYF.

The J gene is TRBJ2-7, the V gene TRBV7-8; 10 positions agree with TRBD1. The germline V gene encodes CDR1 SGHVS and CDR2 FQNEAQ. The CDR3 contains 17 residues. With 6 bases clipped from V and 2 bases from J, the junction kept 13 bases outside the gene matches. The chain's CDR3 is CASSLTGGAGGAYEQYF. CDR3 DNA: TGTGCCAGCAGTCTGACAGGGGGCGCCGGTGGGGCCTACGAGCAGTACTTC.

The rearrangement links TRBV6-2 or TRBV6-3 to TRBJ2-1, with 7 bases matching TRBD2. CDR1 and CDR2 from the germline V gene are MNHEY and SVGEGT. The CDR3 has 15 amino acids. V lost 3 bases and J lost 0; bases outside the gene matches: 2. This CDR3 is CASSYGGSSYNEQFF. CDR3 sequence (DNA): TGTGCCAGCAGTTATGGCGGGAGCTCCTACAATGAGCAGTTCTTC.

The genes are TRBV10-3 and TRBJ2-6; 8 bases agree with TRBD1. The CDR3 length is 17 residues. Looked up from germline, CDR1 is ENHRY and CDR2 is SYGVKD. With V trimmed by 3 bases and J by 1 base, 5 bases remained unmatched. CDR3 in DNA: TGTGCCATCAGTGAACAGGGGGACTTATCTGGGGCCAACGTCCTGACTTTC. Its protein product is CAISEQGDLSGANVLTF.

The count of this clone is one. The rearrangement joins TRBV27 to TRBJ1-6; 9 nucleotides line up with TRBD1. The CDR3 is 15 amino acids. Per the germline V gene, CDR1 is MNHEY and CDR2 is SMNVEV (reference sequence). The junction had 7 bases not matched to a gene; V was cut back by 6 bases and J by 7 bases. CDR3 bases: TGTGCCAGCAGAAGCGACAGGGGGGGAAATTCACCCCTCCACTTT. Its translation: CASRSDRGGNSPLHF.

This chain connects TRBV18 to TRBJ2-7; D remains unclear. V lost 0 bases, J lost 3 bases, and 3 bases lay in between. This CDR3 comprises 12 residues. Germline loops: CDR1 KGHSH, CDR2 LQKENI. The CDR3 DNA reads TGTGCCAGCTCACCACCGAGCTACGAGCAGTACTTC. This encodes CASSPPSYEQYF.

This chain uses TRBV5-6 with TRBJ1-2; 7 bases agree with TRBD1. The CDR3 runs to 14 residues. Germline values: CDR1 SGHDT, CDR2 YYEEEE. With 0 bases clipped from V and 4 bases from J, the junction kept 3 bases outside the gene matches. CDR3 coding DNA: TGTGCCAGCAGCTTGGAGGGGGCCGGCTATGGCTACACCTTC. Translation gives CASSLEGAGYGYTF. The full variable domain, in which reference TRBV5-6 and TRBJ1-2 provide the parts outside the CDR3, is DAGVTQSPTHLIKTRGQQVTLRCSPKSGHDTVSWYQQALGQGPQFIFQYYEEEERQRGNFPDRFSGHQFPNYSSELNVNALLLGDSALYLCASSLEGAGYGYTFGSGTRLTVV.

J is TRBJ1-4 and V is TRBV28, with TRBD1 matching 9 bases. This CDR3 region has 16 residues. Trimming took 5 bases from V and 10 from J; bases not matched to a gene: 14. Germline V gene lookup returns CDR1 MDHEN and CDR2 SYDVKM. The CDR3 region has the DNA TGTGCCAGCAGTACAATGGGACAGGGTATTATGGGAAAACTGTTTTTT. Its translation is CASSTMGQGIMGKLFF.

This clone was counted a few times. The gene calls are TRBV4-3 and TRBJ1-2; D unresolved. This CDR3 comprises 14 residues. Germline V gives CDR1 LGHNA, CDR2 YSLEER. The V end lost 0 bases, the J end lost 8 bases, and 13 bases lay between the germline ends. In nucleotides, the CDR3 is TGCGCCAGCAGCCAAGAAATAGGTCCGGGGGGCTACACCTTC. As protein: CASSQEIGPGGYTF.

The CDR3 nucleotides read TGCGCCAGCAGCCAAGAGGGGGGAGGGGGCTACAATGAGCAGTTCTTC. Translated: CASSQEGGGGYNEQFF. The chain is built from TRBV4-1 and TRBJ2-1; D perhaps matches TRBD2 (7 bases). CDR1 and CDR2 from the germline V gene are MGHRA and YSYEKL. Trimming took 0 bases from V and 3 from J, leaving 12 bases between them. The CDR3 totals 16 residues.

The chain uses TRBV27 and TRBJ2-7; D ambiguous. The DNA matches TRBJ2-5 better at its end, which makes the J call doubtful. The V gene's germline CDR1 is MNHEY and CDR2 SMNVEV (reference sequence). This CDR3 is built from 16 residues. The CDR3 DNA reads TGTGCCAGCAGTTTCCATTCTGCGGTTGGCCAAGAGACCCAGTACTTC. It specifies CASSFHSAVGQETQYF.

The chain uses TRBV28 and TRBJ2-5, with D perhaps TRBD2 (7 bases). The CDR3 runs to 15 residues. CDR1 is MDHEN, CDR2 SYDVKM, per germline. V lost 7 bases to trimming and J lost 4 bases, with 19 bases between them. The CDR3, as DNA: TGTGCCAGCAACAAGGGGGGGGCTACCCGAGAGACCCAGTACTTC. The encoded protein is CASNKGGATRETQYF.

The chain employs TRBV19 and TRBJ2-7; D not certain. Germline lookup yields CDR1 LNHDA and CDR2 SQIVND (reference sequence). The CDR3 spans 13 residues. V was clipped by 3 bases and J by 2 bases, with 8 bases between them. CDR3 sequence: CASSINLPYEQYF. Written as DNA, the CDR3 is TGTGCCAGTAGTATCAACTTACCCTACGAGCAGTACTTC.

The chain is built from TRBV7-9 and TRBJ1-6; TRBD1 might be the D (6 bases). The CDR3 totals 14 residues. Germline CDR1 and CDR2: SEHNR and FQNEAQ (reference sequence). Trimming removed 5 bases at V and 6 bases at J, with 11 bases between. The CDR3 spells CASSPDSLNSPLHF. CDR3 DNA sequence: TGTGCCAGCAGCCCGGACAGCCTTAATTCACCCCTCCACTTT.

In its sample, this clone was seen once. The V gene is TRBV6-2 or TRBV6-3, the J gene TRBJ2-7, with D unclear. Germline values: CDR1 MNHEY, CDR2 SVGEGT. The CDR3 totals 11 residues. V dropped 5 bases and J dropped 4 bases, with 6 bases sitting between them. DNA of the CDR3: TGTGCCAGCAGTAACCTATACGAGCAGTACTTC. Translation: CASSNLYEQYF.

The J gene is TRBJ2-2, the V gene TRBV11-3, with D unresolved. CDR3 length: 15 amino acids. Germline CDR1 reads SGHNT; CDR2 reads YENEEA. Trimming took off 1 base at V and 4 bases at J, with 10 bases between the two ends. The CDR3 protein is CASSLARRLTGELFF. Here the CDR3 DNA reads TGTGCCAGCAGCTTAGCACGTCGACTCACCGGGGAGCTGTTTTTT.

The chain couples TRBV28 to TRBJ2-2; TRBD2 matches 14 bases. Germline-derived CDR1 and CDR2 are MDHEN and SYDVKM. The V and J ends lost 10 bases and 6 bases, in that order; junction bases with no gene match: 7. This CDR3 region has 15 residues. This chain's CDR3 is CATGLAGVPAGELFF. Written as DNA, the CDR3 is TGTGCCACGGGACTAGCGGGAGTGCCGGCCGGGGAGCTGTTTTTT.

J is TRBJ1-6 and V is TRBV7-9; D remains ambiguous. CDR3 length: 15 amino acids. The V and J ends lost 0 bases and 9 bases respectively, with 12 bases between them. Per germline, CDR1 SEHNR and CDR2 FQNEAQ (reference sequence). The CDR3 is CASSLAGNPPSPLHF. The CDR3 nucleotides are TGTGCCAGCAGCTTAGCCGGGAACCCCCCTTCACCCCTCCACTTT.

The chain employs TRBV28 and TRBJ1-3, with 10 positions matching TRBD1. This CDR3 region has 16 residues. The V segment lost 4 bases and the J segment 3 bases; nucleotides outside the gene matches: 6. Per the germline V gene, CDR1 is MDHEN and CDR2 is SYDVKM. The CDR3 loop is CASSWGQGRGGNTIYF. CDR3 nucleotides: TGTGCCAGCAGTTGGGGACAGGGGAGGGGTGGAAACACCATATATTTT.

V and J are TRBV12-3 or TRBV12-4 and TRBJ2-3; maybe TRBD2 (6 bases). Trimming left V 7 bases short and J 3 bases short, with 11 bases between. The CDR3 has 13 amino acids. CDR3 in DNA: TGTGCCAGCATTAGCGGACGTACAGATACGCAGTATTTT. It codes for CASISGRTDTQYF.

The V and J genes are TRBV7-6 and TRBJ2-1; 7 bases fit TRBD2. CDR3 length: 16 amino acids. Trimming at V came to 2 bases and at J to 9 bases, leaving 13 bases not matched to a gene. The germline CDR1 and CDR2 sequences are SGHVS and FNYEAQ. The chain's CDR3 is CASSLYGGDPNGEQFF. The CDR3 DNA is TGTGCCAGCAGCTTATATGGGGGGGACCCCAACGGTGAGCAGTTCTTC.

The chain combines TRBV9 with TRBJ2-3; TRBD2 is a possible D gene (5 bases). Trimming removed 4 bases from V and 0 bases from J, with 9 bases in between. Germline-derived CDR1 and CDR2 are SGDLS and YYNGEE. The CDR3 runs 14 residues. CDR3 DNA: TGTGCCAGCAGCCAGGACTCTAGCACAGATACGCAGTATTTT. Protein sequence: CASSQDSSTDTQYF.

The chain has TRBV5-8 and TRBJ1-3; no clear D gene. Germline loops: CDR1 SGHTS, CDR2 YDEGEE. Trimming left V 4 bases short and J 7 bases short, with 12 bases between. CDR3 length equals 13 residues. The DNA of the CDR3 is TGTGCCAGCAGCCTAACTGGGAGTAACACCATATATTTT. Translation: CASSLTGSNTIYF.

This chain links TRBV4-1 with TRBJ2-3; 10 positions agree with TRBD1. The germline gives CDR1 MGHRA, CDR2 YSYEKL. Trimming at V came to 0 bases and at J to 3 bases, leaving 9 bases not matched to a gene. The CDR3 loop spans 18 amino acids. The CDR3 loop is CASSQESPGQGKTDTQYF. CDR3 DNA: TGCGCCAGCAGCCAAGAAAGTCCGGGACAGGGGAAAACAGATACGCAGTATTTT.

The CDR3 DNA follows: TGTGCCAGCAGCCAGGGGTTAAGGGGGACCGGGGAGCTGTTTTTT. Protein: CASSQGLRGTGELFF. The chain is built from TRBV3-1 (or the pseudogene TRBV3-2) and TRBJ2-2; D might be TRBD1 (6 bases). With 3 bases removed from V and 5 bases from J, the gap between germline ends came to 13 bases. This CDR3 comprises 15 residues. CDR1 LGHDT and CDR2 YNNKEL come from the germline V gene (reference sequence).

The J gene is TRBJ1-3, the V gene TRBV18, with a weak D call TRBD1 (5 bases). The CDR3 runs 17 residues. Per the germline V gene, CDR1 is KGHSH and CDR2 is LQKENI. The V end lost 3 bases, the J end lost 0 bases, and 15 bases lay between the germline ends. The CDR3, as DNA: TGTGCCAGCTCACCTGGAGAGACAGCACGCTCTGGAAACACCATATATTTT. Residues: CASSPGETARSGNTIYF.

The chain carries TRBV10-3 and TRBJ2-5; D is perhaps TRBD2 (7 bases). V lost 0 bases and J 4 bases, leaving 12 bases between the germline ends. The CDR3 runs to 15 residues. CDR1 is ENHRY, CDR2 SYGVKD, per germline. CDR3 loop: CAISESGGVGETQYF. In nucleotides, the CDR3 is TGTGCCATCAGTGAGTCAGGGGGGGTAGGAGAGACCCAGTACTTC.

The V call is TRBV29-1, the J call TRBJ1-2; D gene unclear. Looked up from germline, CDR1 is SQVTM and CDR2 is ANQGSEA. V lost 6 bases to trimming and J lost 3 bases, with 17 bases between them. CDR3 length: 14 amino acids. The CDR3, as DNA: TGCAGCGTCTACCTTGGAGTGCTCGACTATGGCTACACCTTC. This gives the protein CSVYLGVLDYGYTF.